The 28 T cell receptor beta chains given below trace back to one sample, sequenced in a study of CD8+CD57+ T cells in acquired aplastic anemia. CD8+CD57+ cell expansion had been shown by flow cytometry in patients chosen for sequencing. TCR beta VDJ and CDR3 profiling used genomic DNA as template. MiXCR, applied by TCRdb to the reads, yields one record per CDR3 protein. Among about 200,000 distinct CDR3 sequences listed, approximately 65% were seen once. Sequenced sample: sorted CD4+, CD8+, or CD8+CD57+ T cells (not recorded which) from PBMCs. Receptors were obtained from a human donor with aplastic anemia.

This chain links TRBV7-9 with TRBJ2-7; no clear D. The CDR3 is 13 residues long. V was shortened by 3 bases and J by 5 bases, with 11 bases between the two germline ends. Germline V gene data show CDR1 as SEHNR and CDR2 as FQNEAQ (reference sequence). The CDR3 nucleotides read TGTGCCAGCAGCTTTAGTGGTAACGACGAGCAGTACTTC. Translating gives CASSFSGNDEQYF.

The chain couples TRBV7-9 to TRBJ2-3; tentatively, D is TRBD2 (7 bases). V lost 9 bases and J lost 4, with 14 bases in between. The CDR3 covers 13 residues. Germline V gene data show CDR1 as SEHNR and CDR2 as FQNEAQ (reference sequence). The DNA of the CDR3 is TGTGCCAGTGAAGGGAGGGGGGCAGATACGCAGTATTTT. It codes for CASEGRGADTQYF.

This clonotype was counted between two and nine times. The genes are TRBV2 and TRBJ2-7, with D unresolved. In germline, CDR1 is SNHLY, CDR2 FYNNEI. This CDR3 has 10 residues. V shed 3 bases and J shed 3 bases, with 0 bases lying between them. DNA for the CDR3: TGTGCCAGCAGTGACTACGAGCAGTACTTC. Its protein is CASSDYEQYF. The whole variable domain, remainder taken from reference TRBV2 and TRBJ2-7, is EPEVTQTPSHQVTQMGQEVILRCVPISNHLYFYWYRQILGQKVEFLVSFYNNEISEKSEIFDDQFSVERPDGSNFTLKIRSTKLEDSAMYFCASSDYEQYFGPGTRLTVT.

The chain carries TRBV24-1 and TRBJ1-5, with D unclear. This CDR3 is 14 amino acids long. The germline V and J ends were trimmed by 2 bases and 3 bases, with 7 bases remaining between them. Germline lookup yields CDR1 KGHDR and CDR2 SFDVKD. This CDR3 reads CATSDSGANQPQHF. The CDR3 region has the DNA TGTGCCACCAGTGATTCCGGAGCCAATCAGCCCCAGCATTTT.

With regard to this clonotype: This may stem from a read error, because a much larger clone lies one nucleotide away. The V gene is TRBV29-1, the J gene TRBJ1-1; no firm D call. Trimming pared 4 bases from V and 11 bases from J, leaving 8 bases between. This CDR3 spans 9 amino acids. Germline V CDR1 and CDR2: SQVTM, ANQGSEA. The DNA of the CDR3 is TGCAGCGTTGTTCACGGGGCTTTCTTT. The encoded protein is CSVVHGAFF.

This clonotype occurred a few times. The chain is built from TRBV9 and TRBJ2-1; no firm D call. The J call may be incorrect, as the DNA end agrees better with TRBJ2-7. This CDR3 has 12 residues. Per the germline V gene, CDR1 is SGDLS and CDR2 is YYNGEE. This chain's CDR3 is CASSVGGGEQYF. The CDR3 region has the DNA TGTGCCAGCAGCGTAGGTGGTGGCGAGCAGTACTTC.

To note about this clonotype: Its ends do not fully match the called genes, so a read error is possible. The V call is TRBV10-3, the J call TRBJ2-1; 7 bases fit TRBD2. The CDR3 is made up of 15 amino acids. The germline gives CDR1 ENHRY, CDR2 SYGVKD. The CDR3 is CASSSPLGRVNEQFF. The CDR3 bases are TGTGCCAGCAGTTCCCCACTTGGGAGGGTCAATGAGCAGTTCTTC.

V and J are TRBV2 and TRBJ1-1, with TRBD1 matching 8 bases. Germline values: CDR1 SNHLY, CDR2 FYNNEI. The CDR3 is 14 residues long. The V gene end was trimmed by 7 bases and the J gene end by 1 base; junction bases not matched to a gene: 5. CDR3 sequence: CASTQTGANTEAFF. CDR3 DNA: TGTGCCAGCACCCAGACAGGGGCGAACACTGAAGCTTTCTTT. The full variable domain, its missing parts supplied by reference TRBV2 and TRBJ1-1, is EPEVTQTPSHQVTQMGQEVILRCVPISNHLYFYWYRQILGQKVEFLVSFYNNEISEKSEIFDDQFSVERPDGSNFTLKIRSTKLEDSAMYFCASTQTGANTEAFFGQGTRLTVV.

This clonotype was observed many times. At one end, the junction sequence differs from germline, possibly due to a read error. The chain has TRBV2 and TRBJ1-6; D is unclear. Germline loops: CDR1 SNHLY, CDR2 FYNNEI. The CDR3 is 14 amino acids. CDR3 sequence: CASTNAPLRSPPHF. The DNA of the CDR3 is TGTGCCAGCACTAACGCGCCCCTGAGGTCACCCCCCCACTTT.

This clonotype was seen a handful of times. V is TRBV12-3 or TRBV12-4 and J is TRBJ1-2, with D unresolved. Trimming took off 0 bases at V and 0 bases at J, with 8 bases between the two ends. The CDR3 covers 15 residues. This CDR3 reads CASSLASPANYGYTF. In DNA, the CDR3 is TGTGCCAGCAGTTTAGCAAGCCCAGCTAACTATGGCTACACCTTC.

The chain links TRBV19 to TRBJ1-2; D is undetermined. The germline gives CDR1 LNHDA, CDR2 SQIVND (reference sequence). This CDR3 is built from 14 residues. V lost 2 bases and J 4 bases, leaving 11 bases between the germline ends. CDR3 nucleotide sequence: TGTGCCAGTAGTATAAGCGGCAGCCTCTATGGCTACACCTTC. Encoded protein: CASSISGSLYGYTF.

The chain uses TRBV5-4 and TRBJ2-7, with D tentatively TRBD1 or TRBD2 (5 bases each). CDR1 and CDR2 (germline): SGHNT, YYREEE (reference sequence). V shed 2 bases and J shed 0 bases, with 9 bases lying between them. The length of the CDR3 is 14 residues. The CDR3 reads CASSLTGASYEQYF. CDR3 bases: TGTGCCAGCAGCTTAACCGGGGCCTCCTACGAGCAGTACTTC. Full variable domain (remainder filled in from reference TRBV5-4 and TRBJ2-7): ETGVTQSPTHLIKTRGQQVTLRCSSQSGHNTVSWYQQALGQGPQFIFQYYREEENGRGNFPPRFSGLQFPNYSSELNVNALELDDSALYLCASSLTGASYEQYFGPGTRLTVT.

V and J are TRBV10-3 and TRBJ2-1; possible D gene TRBD2, 6 bases. Per germline, CDR1 ENHRY and CDR2 SYGVKD. The CDR3 spans 16 residues. Deletions cut 0 bases from V and 3 bases from J, with 12 bases between. CDR3 sequence reads: CAISESGLPNYNEQFF. CDR3 nucleotide sequence: TGTGCCATCAGTGAGTCCGGACTACCAAACTACAATGAGCAGTTCTTC.

Comments on this clonotype: An end of the junction does not agree with germline; a read error may underlie this. V is TRBV10-3 and J is TRBJ2-7; TRBD1 matches 7 bases. This CDR3 comprises 15 residues. Germline values: CDR1 ENHRY, CDR2 SYGVKD. The DNA of the CDR3 is TGTGCCATCAGTTTTACAGGGGCAAATTCCTACGAGCAGCACTTC. Translation gives CAISFTGANSYEQHF.

J is TRBJ1-1 and V is TRBV5-1; D unclear. The germline V and J ends were trimmed by 3 bases and 1 base, with 10 bases remaining between them. CDR1 and CDR2 from the germline V gene are SGHRS and YFSETQ. This CDR3 region has 14 residues. In nucleotides, the CDR3 is TGCGCCAGCAGCTCGAGCACGGCGAACACTGAAGCTTTCTTT. The encoded protein is CASSSSTANTEAFF. Complete variable domain (other parts from reference TRBV5-1 and TRBJ1-1): KAGVTQTPRYLIKTRGQQVTLSCSPISGHRSVSWYQQTPGQGLQFLFEYFSETQRNKGNFPGRFSGRQFSNSRSEMNVSTLELGDSALYLCASSSSTANTEAFFGQGTRLTVV.

This clonotype was counted between two and nine times. The chain recombines TRBV7-9 with TRBJ1-1, with TRBD1 matching 8 bases. This CDR3 region has 12 residues. CDR1 is SEHNR, CDR2 FQNEAQ, per germline (reference sequence). Unmatched junction bases numbered 5, after V lost 2 bases and J lost 12 bases. The CDR3 DNA reads as TGTGCCAGCAGCTTACAGGGGGCGATGTCTTTCTTT. Its translation: CASSLQGAMSFF.

This chain uses TRBV19 with TRBJ2-1; no clear D. V lost 5 bases, J lost 3 bases, and 11 bases lay in between. CDR3 length: 14 amino acids. In germline, CDR1 is LNHDA, CDR2 SQIVND (reference sequence). The CDR3 sequence is CASSPRSVYNEQFF. The DNA of the CDR3 is TGTGCCAGTAGTCCCAGGTCCGTCTACAATGAGCAGTTCTTC.

The chain carries TRBV24-1 and TRBJ2-5; D ambiguous. The CDR3 sequence is 13 residues long. V shed 3 bases and J shed 9 bases, with 13 bases lying between them. Germline V gene sequence: CDR1 KGHDR, CDR2 SFDVKD. As DNA, the CDR3 is TGTGCCACCAGTGATAACGTCGGTATCCCCCAGTACTTC. It yields the protein CATSDNVGIPQYF.

The chain combines TRBV9 with TRBJ2-5; TRBD1 matches at 8 bases. Germline CDR1 reads SGDLS; CDR2 reads YYNGEE. This CDR3 spans 15 amino acids. The ends lost 2 bases at V and 1 base at J; junction bases unmatched: 4. This CDR3 is CASSVPTGGQETQYF. The DNA of the CDR3 is TGTGCCAGCAGCGTCCCAACAGGGGGCCAAGAGACCCAGTACTTC.

The CDR3 bases are TGTGCCAGCAGCCAAGATACGGGACAGGGGTCTCGGTCCTATAATTCACCCCTCCACTTT. Amino acid sequence: CASSQDTGQGSRSYNSPLHF. The chain combines TRBV4-2 with TRBJ1-6; 10 positions agree with TRBD1. The trim removed 0 bases at V and 1 base at J, leaving 9 bases unmatched. Germline values: CDR1 LGHNA, CDR2 YNFKEQ. The CDR3 is 20 residues long.

The CDR3 DNA is TGTGCCAGCAGCCCGACCGCGGACAGGGGAAAACAAGAGACCCAGTACTTC. Translating it yields CASSPTADRGKQETQYF. The rearrangement joins TRBV7-9 to TRBJ2-5, with 9 bases aligning to TRBD1. Looked up from germline, CDR1 is SEHNR and CDR2 is FQNEAQ (reference sequence). V lost 5 bases and J lost 2; bases outside the gene matches: 12. The CDR3 sequence is 17 residues long.

This rearrangement joins TRBV7-9 to TRBJ1-4; the match to TRBD1 covers 7 bases. Germline values: CDR1 SEHNR, CDR2 FQNEAQ (reference sequence). The V gene end was trimmed by 5 bases and the J gene end by 5 bases; junction bases not matched to a gene: 11. This CDR3 is 16 amino acids long. As DNA, the CDR3 is TGTGCCAGCAGCCCAGTACAGGGGTGGGTCAATGAAAAACTGTTTTTT. Its protein is CASSPVQGWVNEKLFF.

Many counts were recorded for this clonotype. The chain joins TRBV7-6 to TRBJ2-7; perhaps TRBD1 as D (6 bases). The CDR3 extends over 16 amino acids. From germline, CDR1 is SGHVS and CDR2 FNYEAQ. The germline V and J ends were trimmed by 5 bases and 1 base, with 18 bases remaining between them. CDR3 coding DNA: TGTGCCAGCAGCAAAATCAGGGGCCCGGGATCCTACGAGCAGTACTTC. Protein: CASSKIRGPGSYEQYF.

The J gene is TRBJ2-7, the V gene TRBV9, with D uncertain. This CDR3 comprises 11 residues. The germline V gene has CDR1 SGDLS and CDR2 YYNGEE. Between the trimmed V and J ends, which lost 7 bases and 3 bases, there was a span of 8 bases. Here the CDR3 reads CASEADYEQYF. CDR3 nucleotide sequence: TGTGCCAGCGAGGCAGACTACGAGCAGTACTTC.

V and J are TRBV6-1 and TRBJ1-4; the D is unclear. V lost 6 bases, J lost 7 bases, and 9 bases lay in between. CDR1 MNHNS and CDR2 SASEGT come from the germline V gene. The CDR3 extends over 12 amino acids. For the CDR3, the DNA is TGTGCCAGCAGACCCGAACGTGAAAAACTGTTTTTT. This encodes CASRPEREKLFF.

This clonotype was counted ten times or more. The chain is built from TRBV4-1 and TRBJ1-6; weak D call: TRBD1 (5 bases). This CDR3 spans 14 amino acids. Trimming shortened V by 0 bases and J by 6 bases, and 6 bases separated the two germline ends. Germline V gene sequence: CDR1 MGHRA, CDR2 YSYEKL. CDR3 sequence reads: CASSQEDINSPLHF. DNA of the CDR3: TGCGCCAGCAGCCAAGAGGACATTAATTCACCCCTCCACTTT.

This clonotype showed up just once. The rearrangement uses TRBV7-3 and TRBJ2-3; 8 bases align to TRBD2. CDR1 and CDR2 (germline): SGHTA, FQGTGA. Trimming at V came to 4 bases and at J to 4 bases, leaving 16 bases not matched to a gene. The CDR3 is 18 amino acids. This CDR3 reads CASSSYSGKIKIADTQYF. The CDR3 region has the DNA TGTGCCAGCAGCTCTTATAGCGGGAAGATAAAGATAGCAGATACGCAGTATTTT.

The gene calls are TRBV7-9 and TRBJ2-1; maybe TRBD2 (5 bases). V gave up 6 bases and J gave up 8 bases, with 14 bases separating them. CDR3 length: 13 residues. Germline V gene lookup returns CDR1 SEHNR and CDR2 FQNEAQ (reference sequence). The DNA for the CDR3 is TGTGCCAGCAGTTTGTGGGAGTTTGATGAGCAGTTCTTC. Its translation: CASSLWEFDEQFF.